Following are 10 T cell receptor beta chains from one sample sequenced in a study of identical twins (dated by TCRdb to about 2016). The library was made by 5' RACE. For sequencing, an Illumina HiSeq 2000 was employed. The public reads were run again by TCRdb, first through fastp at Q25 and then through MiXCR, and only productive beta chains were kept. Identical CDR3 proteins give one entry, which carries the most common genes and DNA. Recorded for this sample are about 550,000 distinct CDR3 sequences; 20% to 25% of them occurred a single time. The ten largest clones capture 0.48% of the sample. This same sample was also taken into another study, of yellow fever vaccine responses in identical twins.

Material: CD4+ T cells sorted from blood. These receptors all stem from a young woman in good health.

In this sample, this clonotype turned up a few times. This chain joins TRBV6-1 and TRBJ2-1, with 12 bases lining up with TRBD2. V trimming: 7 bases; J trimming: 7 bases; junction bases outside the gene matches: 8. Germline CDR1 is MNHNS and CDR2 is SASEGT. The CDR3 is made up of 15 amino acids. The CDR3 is CASIPSGRDVNEQFF. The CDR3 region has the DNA TGTGCCAGCATCCCTAGCGGGAGGGATGTTAATGAGCAGTTCTTC.

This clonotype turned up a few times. CDR3 DNA sequence: TGTGCCAGCAGTGACGAACAGACGGGTAATGAAAAACTGTTTTTT. It yields the protein CASSDEQTGNEKLFF. The chain is built from TRBV2 and TRBJ1-4; unclear D gene. Germline-derived CDR1 and CDR2 are SNHLY and FYNNEI. CDR3 length: 15 residues. Trimming cost V 3 bases and J 4 bases, with 12 bases left between them. The whole variable domain, remainder taken from reference TRBV2 and TRBJ1-4, is EPEVTQTPSHQVTQMGQEVILRCVPISNHLYFYWYRQILGQKVEFLVSFYNNEISEKSEIFDDQFSVERPDGSNFTLKIRSTKLEDSAMYFCASSDEQTGNEKLFFGSGTQLSVL.

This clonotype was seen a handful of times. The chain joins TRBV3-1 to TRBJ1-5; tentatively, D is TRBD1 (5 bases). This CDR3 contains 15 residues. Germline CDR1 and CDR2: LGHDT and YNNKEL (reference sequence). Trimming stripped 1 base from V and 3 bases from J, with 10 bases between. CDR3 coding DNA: TGTGCCAGCAGCCAAGGTCGAGGGGCCAATCAGCCCCAGCATTTT. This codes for CASSQGRGANQPQHF.

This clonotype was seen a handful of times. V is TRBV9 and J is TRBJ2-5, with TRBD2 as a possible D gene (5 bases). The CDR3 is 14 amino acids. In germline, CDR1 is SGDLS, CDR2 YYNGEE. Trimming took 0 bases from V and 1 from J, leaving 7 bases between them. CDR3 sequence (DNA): TGTGCCAGCAGCGTAGCGGGAATCCAAGAGACCCAGTACTTC. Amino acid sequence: CASSVAGIQETQYF.

The CDR3 sequence: CSASPGVAYNSPLHF. The CDR3 DNA reads TGCAGTGCTAGTCCCGGGGTAGCCTATAATTCACCCCTCCACTTT. The rearrangement links TRBV20-1 to TRBJ1-6; no reliable D call. CDR3 length equals 15 residues. V was trimmed by 3 bases and J by 2 bases, leaving 11 bases between them. CDR1 DFQATT and CDR2 SNEGSKA come from the germline V gene (reference sequence).

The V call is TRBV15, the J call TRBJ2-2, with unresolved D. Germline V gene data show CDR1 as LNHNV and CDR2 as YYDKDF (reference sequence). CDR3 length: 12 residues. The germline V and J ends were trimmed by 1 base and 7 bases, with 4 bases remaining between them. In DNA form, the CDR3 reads TGTGCCACCAGCAGAGTTGGCGGGGAGCTGTTTTTT. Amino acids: CATSRVGGELFF. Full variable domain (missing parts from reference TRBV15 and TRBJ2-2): DAMVIQNPRYQVTQFGKPVTLSCSQTLNHNVMYWYQQKSSQAPKLLFHYYDKDFNNEADTPDNFQSRRPNTSFCFLDIRSPGLGDTAMYLCATSRVGGELFFGEGSRLTVL.

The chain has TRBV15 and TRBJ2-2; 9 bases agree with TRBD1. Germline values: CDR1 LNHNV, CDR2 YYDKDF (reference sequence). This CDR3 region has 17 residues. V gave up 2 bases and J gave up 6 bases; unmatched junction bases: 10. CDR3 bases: TGTGCCACCAGCAGAACCCAGGGGACAGGGTTCTCCGGGGAGCTGTTTTTT. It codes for CATSRTQGTGFSGELFF. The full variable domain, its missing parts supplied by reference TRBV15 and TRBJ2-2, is DAMVIQNPRYQVTQFGKPVTLSCSQTLNHNVMYWYQQKSSQAPKLLFHYYDKDFNNEADTPDNFQSRRPNTSFCFLDIRSPGLGDTAMYLCATSRTQGTGFSGELFFGEGSRLTVL.

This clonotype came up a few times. The CDR3 sequence is CASSHSLDGDEQFF. The CDR3 nucleotides read TGTGCCAGCAGCCACTCCCTGGACGGGGATGAGCAGTTCTTC. The chain joins TRBV5-6 to TRBJ2-1; D is perhaps TRBD2 (5 bases). V was trimmed by 4 bases and J by 8 bases, leaving 16 bases between them. The CDR3 loop spans 14 amino acids. CDR1 and CDR2 (germline): SGHDT, YYEEEE.

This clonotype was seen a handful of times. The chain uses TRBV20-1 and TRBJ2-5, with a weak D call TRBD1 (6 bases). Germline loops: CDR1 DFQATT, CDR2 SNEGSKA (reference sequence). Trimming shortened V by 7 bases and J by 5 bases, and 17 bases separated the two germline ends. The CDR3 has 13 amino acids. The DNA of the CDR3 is TGCAGTGTCAGATCTGGGGGCGGCGAGACCCAGTACTTC. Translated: CSVRSGGGETQYF.

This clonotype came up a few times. In DNA, the CDR3 is TGTGCCACCAGTGATCGGTCTAGCGTTGGCGAGCCTACAGATACGCAGTATTTT. This encodes CATSDRSSVGEPTDTQYF. This rearrangement joins TRBV24-1 to TRBJ2-3; D possibly corresponds to TRBD2 (6 bases). Trimming removed 3 bases at V and 3 bases at J, with 21 bases between. CDR1 is KGHDR, CDR2 SFDVKD, per germline. The CDR3 runs 18 residues.